Listed here are 20 T cell receptor beta chains from one sample, sequenced in a study of beta chain features in type 1 diabetes. Expressed TCRB transcripts were sequenced after all isolated RNA was converted to cDNA. Data came from immunoSEQ multiplex PCR; TCRdb stores just in-frame clones and leaves some out. This table holds about 900,000 clones, 15% to 20% found once. The specimen was naive CD4+ T cells from blood. The receptor source for this set is a woman younger than 30 in good health.

V usage is TRBV9 and J usage is TRBJ2-7; 9 bases map to TRBD2. The V gene end was trimmed by 2 bases and the J gene end by 4 bases; junction bases not matched to a gene: 10. The CDR3 loop spans 16 amino acids. Germline values: CDR1 SGDLS, CDR2 YYNGEE. The CDR3 DNA reads as TGTGCCAGCAGCGTTGCGGGAATAGCGGGAGTTTACGAGCAGTACTTC. Its protein product is CASSVAGIAGVYEQYF. Together with reference TRBV9 and TRBJ2-7, the CDR3 gives the full variable domain: DSGVTQTPKHLITATGQRVTLRCSPRSGDLSVYWYQQSLDQGLQFLIQYYNGEERAKGNILERFSAQQFPDLHSELNLSSLELGDSALYFCASSVAGIAGVYEQYFGPGTRLTVT.

This clone was counted a few times. V is TRBV18 and J is TRBJ2-3; 8 bases align to TRBD2. Germline V gene data show CDR1 as KGHSH and CDR2 as LQKENI. The CDR3 runs 15 residues. V lost 1 base and J lost 5; bases outside the gene matches: 5. For the CDR3, the DNA is TGTGCCAGCTCACCACAGGGAGCGGGGGAAGATACGCAGTATTTT. It yields the protein CASSPQGAGEDTQYF. Drawing the rest from reference TRBV18 and TRBJ2-3, the complete variable domain is NAGVMQNPRHLVRRRGQEARLRCSPMKGHSHVYWYRQLPEEGLKFMVYLQKENIIDESGMPKERFSAEFPKEGPSILRIQQVVRGDSAAYFCASSPQGAGEDTQYFGPGTRLTVL.

The CDR3: CASRLAGKETQYF. Here the CDR3 DNA reads TGTGCCAGTCGACTAGCGGGAAAGGAGACCCAGTACTTC. J is TRBJ2-5 and V is TRBV28; TRBD2 matches at 11 bases. Germline V gives CDR1 MDHEN, CDR2 SYDVKM. The V segment lost 9 bases and the J segment 5 bases; nucleotides outside the gene matches: 5. The CDR3 contains 13 residues.

The chain is built from TRBV28 and TRBJ1-4; tentatively, D is TRBD1 (6 bases). The CDR3 runs 18 residues. Between the trimmed V and J ends, which lost 6 bases and 2 bases, there was a span of 22 bases. From germline, CDR1 is MDHEN and CDR2 SYDVKM. The CDR3 sequence is CASSHLGGGRKTNEKLFF. CDR3 DNA: TGTGCCAGCAGCCACCTCGGGGGCGGGAGGAAGACTAATGAAAAACTGTTTTTT.

The chain carries TRBV2 and TRBJ1-2; TRBD1 aligns across 8 bases. The CDR3 has 15 amino acids. Germline lookup yields CDR1 SNHLY and CDR2 FYNNEI. Losses at the gene ends were 6 bases for V and 2 bases for J; bases not matched to a gene: 8. This CDR3 is CASRETWTGNYGYTF. The CDR3 DNA sequence: TGTGCCAGCAGAGAAACTTGGACAGGGAACTATGGCTACACCTTC.

This clone was observed a few times. The rearrangement links TRBV19 to TRBJ2-4; D gene ambiguous. The germline CDR1 and CDR2 sequences are LNHDA and SQIVND (reference sequence). V was shortened by 10 bases and J by 5 bases, with 15 bases between the two germline ends. This CDR3 spans 13 amino acids. CDR3 region: CATLGSGQNIQYF. The CDR3 region has the DNA TGTGCCACCCTCGGGTCGGGCCAAAACATTCAGTACTTC.

The rearrangement links TRBV19 to TRBJ2-3, with no clear D. From germline, CDR1 is LNHDA and CDR2 SQIVND (reference sequence). The CDR3 loop spans 14 amino acids. V was cut by 7 bases and J by 0 bases, with 11 bases left in between. The CDR3: CASTVGLSTDTQYF. The CDR3 coding sequence is TGTGCCAGTACCGTTGGGCTTAGCACAGATACGCAGTATTTT.

This clone appeared a few times. The gene calls are TRBV7-3 and TRBJ2-3, with D unclear. CDR1 is SGHTA and CDR2 is FQGTGA in the germline V gene. This CDR3 comprises 13 residues. The V and J ends lost 1 base and 14 bases respectively, with 16 bases between them. The CDR3 DNA sequence: TGTGCCAGCAGCTTAATACCGCTAGGAGAGGTGTATTTT. Residues: CASSLIPLGEVYF.

CDR3 DNA: TGTGCCAGCAAAAGGAGAGGGATGCGGCTCAAAGGCTCCTACAATGAGCAGTTCTTC. It specifies CASKRRGMRLKGSYNEQFF. The genes are TRBV21-1 and TRBJ2-1; TRBD2 is taken as the D call from the table, unchecked against the DNA. TRBV21-1 has pseudogene status. The CDR3 consists of 19 residues.

The chain recombines TRBV15 with TRBJ2-5, with D maybe TRBD2 (5 bases). Per the germline V gene, CDR1 is LNHNV and CDR2 is YYDKDF (reference sequence). With 1 base removed from V and 5 bases from J, the gap between germline ends came to 17 bases. CDR3 length: 16 amino acids. CDR3 residues: CATSRVRGFGRETQYF. The CDR3 DNA reads TGTGCCACCAGCAGAGTACGAGGGTTCGGCCGGGAGACCCAGTACTTC.

Only a few counts were recorded for this clone. The rearrangement uses TRBV14 and TRBJ1-2; perhaps TRBD1 as D (6 bases). The V gene's germline CDR1 is SGHDN and CDR2 FVKESK. This CDR3 contains 14 residues. V lost 4 bases to trimming and J lost 4 bases, with 13 bases between them. The CDR3 here is CASSPPGHRYGYTF. The CDR3 region has the DNA TGTGCCAGCAGCCCTCCGGGACATCGCTATGGCTACACCTTC.

The rearrangement links TRBV7-9 to TRBJ2-1; D could derive from TRBD1 or TRBD2 (6 bases each). CDR3 size: 16 residues. CDR1 is SEHNR, CDR2 FQNEAQ, per germline (reference sequence). Trimming took off 5 bases at V and 3 bases at J, with 17 bases between the two ends. The CDR3 sequence: CASSPPQGGIYNEQFF. The DNA for the CDR3 is TGTGCCAGCAGCCCGCCACAAGGGGGGATCTACAATGAGCAGTTCTTC.

Only a few counts were recorded for this clone. The genes are TRBV6-6 and TRBJ1-4, with 7 bases that match TRBD1. V shed 5 bases, J shed 11 bases, and the junction held 5 bases outside the gene matches. Germline V gene sequence: CDR1 MNHNY, CDR2 SVGAGI (reference sequence). CDR3 length: 12 residues. DNA of the CDR3: TGTGCCAGCAGTACCGACAGGGCGAAACTGTTTTTT. Translation gives CASSTDRAKLFF.

The rearrangement uses TRBV27 and TRBJ1-3; D is unresolved. The germline gives CDR1 MNHEY, CDR2 SMNVEV (reference sequence). The CDR3 loop spans 13 amino acids. The CDR3 DNA sequence: TGTGCTAGCCGGCGGATCTCTGGAAACACCATATATTTT. Translating gives CASRRISGNTIYF.

This clone was seen only a few times. The same CDR3 can be traced to other DNA sequences in this sample. The rearrangement links TRBV7-9 to TRBJ2-1; weak D call: TRBD2 (6 bases). CDR1 is SEHNR and CDR2 is FQNEAQ in the germline V gene (reference sequence). The CDR3 covers 12 residues. Trimming stripped 0 bases from V and 9 bases from J, with 6 bases between. CDR3 sequence reads: CASSLAGGEQFF. The DNA for the CDR3 is TGTGCCAGCAGCTTAGCGGGGGGTGAGCAGTTCTTC.

The chain joins TRBV7-9 to TRBJ2-1; 7 positions agree with TRBD2. CDR1 SEHNR and CDR2 FQNEAQ come from the germline V gene (reference sequence). The CDR3 extends over 13 amino acids. After removal of 3 bases from V and 9 bases from J, the junction contained 5 bases not matched to a gene. This CDR3 reads CASSLREFAEQFF. The CDR3 DNA sequence: TGTGCCAGCAGCTTGCGGGAGTTTGCTGAGCAGTTCTTC.

This clone has a handful of counts. The sample has other DNA sequences that encode this CDR3 too. The rearrangement links TRBV18 to TRBJ1-1; D is possibly TRBD1 (6 bases). This CDR3 comprises 14 residues. The germline V and J ends were trimmed by 3 bases and 0 bases, with 8 bases remaining between them. Germline V CDR1 and CDR2: KGHSH, LQKENI. CDR3 protein: CASSPPGVNTEAFF. Here the CDR3 DNA reads TGTGCCAGCTCACCCCCAGGGGTGAACACTGAAGCTTTCTTT.

This clone has just a few counts. The identical CDR3 is also encoded by other nucleotide sequences in the sample. The chain couples TRBV7-9 to TRBJ2-5, with no clear D. Germline loops: CDR1 SEHNR, CDR2 FQNEAQ (reference sequence). V lost 1 base and J lost 5, with 5 bases in between. The CDR3 length is 12 residues. The CDR3 loop reads CASSLGSETQYF. The CDR3 DNA follows: TGTGCCAGCAGCTTAGGGTCGGAGACCCAGTACTTC.

The V gene is TRBV10-3, the J gene TRBJ2-3, with 10 bases lining up with TRBD2. Germline V gene sequence: CDR1 ENHRY, CDR2 SYGVKD. The J segment lost 1 base and the V segment lost 6 bases, leaving 7 bases of the junction unmatched. This CDR3 region has 16 residues. DNA for the CDR3: TGTGCCATCAGATCCCTAGCGGGAGAGGGCACAGATACGCAGTATTTT. Its translation: CAIRSLAGEGTDTQYF.

Only a few counts were recorded for this clone. The chain links TRBV4-2 to TRBJ1-6; no clear D gene. The CDR3 is made up of 14 amino acids. Per germline, CDR1 LGHNA and CDR2 YNFKEQ. Trimming stripped 1 base from V and 5 bases from J, with 6 bases between. This CDR3 reads CASSQGGDNSPLHF. The DNA of the CDR3 is TGTGCCAGCAGCCAAGGGGGAGATAATTCACCCCTCCACTTT.